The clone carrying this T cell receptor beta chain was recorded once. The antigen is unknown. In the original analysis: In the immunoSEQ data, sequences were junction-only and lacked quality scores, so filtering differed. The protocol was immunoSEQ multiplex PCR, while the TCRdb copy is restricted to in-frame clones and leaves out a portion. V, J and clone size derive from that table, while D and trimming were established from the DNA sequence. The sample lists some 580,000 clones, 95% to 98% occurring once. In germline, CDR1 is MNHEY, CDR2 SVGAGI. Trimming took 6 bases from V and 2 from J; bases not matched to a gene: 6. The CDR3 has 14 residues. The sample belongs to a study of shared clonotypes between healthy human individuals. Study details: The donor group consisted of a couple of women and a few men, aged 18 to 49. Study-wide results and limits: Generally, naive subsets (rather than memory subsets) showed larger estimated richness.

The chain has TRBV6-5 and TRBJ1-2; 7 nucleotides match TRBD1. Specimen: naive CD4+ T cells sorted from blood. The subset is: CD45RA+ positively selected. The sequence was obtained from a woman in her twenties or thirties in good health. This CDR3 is CASRRMGQNYGYTF. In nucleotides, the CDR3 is TGTGCCAGCAGGCGAATGGGACAGAACTATGGCTACACCTTC.